This entry lists 25 T cell receptor beta chains sequenced from one sample in a study of post-analysis software for immune sequencing data. No antigen has been identified for these receptors. General study points: With TRBV5-6, TRBV5-1 and TRBV20-1 included, a handful of TRBV segments were more frequent in patients than in controls.

Unique molecular identifiers were present in the TCR beta cDNA libraries. TCRdb fed the PCR reads into MiXCR, producing one record per CDR3 protein. The data hold some 450,000 distinct CDR3 sequences, with roughly 45% observed a single time. The sample comprised blood. The receptor source for this set is a girl between 10 and 17 years old with multiple sclerosis.

The J gene is TRBJ2-1, the V gene TRBV3-1; 9 bases are shared with TRBD2. V lost 0 bases and J lost 4; bases outside the gene matches: 10. The CDR3 runs 18 residues. Germline V gene data show CDR1 as LGHDT and CDR2 as YNNKEL (reference sequence). The CDR3 coding sequence is TGTGCCAGCAGCCAAGACGCAACCCCTCTAGCGGGATACAATGAGCAGTTCTTC. It encodes CASSQDATPLAGYNEQFF.

This clonotype was detected only a few times. The J gene is TRBJ2-1, the V gene TRBV12-3 or TRBV12-4; D gene uncertain. Trimming removed 2 bases from V and 6 bases from J, with 8 bases in between. The CDR3 has 13 residues. The CDR3 DNA reads TGTGCCAGCAGTTTAACCACCACCAATGAGCAGTTCTTC. Residues: CASSLTTTNEQFF.

The chain recombines TRBV7-3 with TRBJ2-1; D might be TRBD2 (6 bases). Germline V gene sequence: CDR1 SGHTA, CDR2 FQGTGA. This CDR3 has 15 residues. With 1 base removed from V and 4 bases from J, the gap between germline ends came to 11 bases. CDR3: CASSLIGGSYNEQFF. For the CDR3, the DNA is TGTGCCAGCAGCTTAATCGGGGGTTCTTACAATGAGCAGTTCTTC.

J is TRBJ2-5 and V is TRBV27, with D perhaps matching TRBD1 (5 bases). Per germline, CDR1 MNHEY and CDR2 SMNVEV (reference sequence). Deletions cut 8 bases from V and 5 bases from J, with 15 bases between. The CDR3 has 13 amino acids. The chain's CDR3 is CASSSQGVETQYF. The CDR3 nucleotides are TGTGCCAGCTCCTCCCAGGGTGTTGAGACCCAGTACTTC.

This clonotype was counted a single time. This rearrangement joins TRBV4-3 to TRBJ2-4, with 7 bases lining up with TRBD2. The ends lost 0 bases at V and 1 base at J; junction bases unmatched: 9. This CDR3 has 18 amino acids. From germline, CDR1 is LGHNA and CDR2 YSLEER. The chain's CDR3 is CASSQDRRGWGAKNIQYF. The CDR3 DNA follows: TGCGCCAGCAGCCAAGATCGGCGGGGGTGGGGTGCCAAAAACATTCAGTACTTC.

This clonotype occurred a few times. The chain couples TRBV7-2 to TRBJ2-5; TRBD2 might be the D (5 bases). In germline, CDR1 is SGHTA, CDR2 FQGNSA. This CDR3 spans 16 amino acids. Trimming left V 5 bases short and J 4 bases short, with 20 bases between. CDR3 region: CASSPSMDRGSETQYF. CDR3 bases: TGTGCCAGCAGCCCCTCGATGGACCGGGGTTCAGAGACCCAGTACTTC.

The gene calls are TRBV5-1 and TRBJ2-7; maybe TRBD2 (6 bases). Germline CDR1 reads SGHRS; CDR2 reads YFSETQ. This CDR3 is built from 14 residues. V was cut by 5 bases and J by 5 bases, with 17 bases left in between. Here the CDR3 reads CASRAGKVLHEQYF. In nucleotides, the CDR3 is TGCGCCAGCAGGGCGGGAAAGGTCCTCCACGAGCAGTACTTC.

The CDR3 bases are TGTGCCAGCAGTTACAACGGGAGGGCCCTCTACGAGCAGTACTTC. This translates into CASSYNGRALYEQYF. This sequence joins TRBV6-5 and TRBJ2-7; 8 nucleotides align to TRBD2. This CDR3 contains 15 residues. Germline assignment: CDR1 MNHEY and CDR2 SVGAGI. Trimming took 2 bases from V and 3 from J; bases not matched to a gene: 6.

The chain has TRBV2 and TRBJ2-7, with D perhaps assigned TRBD1 or TRBD2 (5 bases each). The CDR3 spans 12 residues. V was trimmed by 7 bases and J by 3 bases, leaving 10 bases between them. From germline, CDR1 is SNHLY and CDR2 FYNNEI. CDR3 in amino acids: CASKMGRYEQYF. Here the CDR3 DNA reads TGTGCCAGCAAAATGGGACGCTACGAGCAGTACTTC.

This clonotype was counted between two and nine times. The V and J genes are TRBV29-1 and TRBJ2-7; possible D gene TRBD2, 6 bases. Looked up from germline, CDR1 is SQVTM and CDR2 is ANQGSEA. This CDR3 spans 13 amino acids. Trimming left V 7 bases short and J 6 bases short, with 19 bases between. CDR3 nucleotides: TGCAGCGCTGGGCGGGACGGGGGAACCGAGCAGTACTTC. Protein: CSAGRDGGTEQYF.

The chain carries TRBV6-1 and TRBJ2-1; 9 bases align to TRBD2. J gave up 0 bases and V 7 bases, and 13 bases lay outside the gene matches. Looked up from germline, CDR1 is MNHNS and CDR2 is SASEGT. The CDR3 covers 18 residues. CDR3 protein: CASTSFPLAGRSYNEQFF. The CDR3 coding sequence is TGTGCCAGCACCTCTTTCCCCCTAGCGGGACGCTCCTACAATGAGCAGTTCTTC.

The J gene is TRBJ1-2, the V gene TRBV5-1, with D perhaps matching TRBD1 (6 bases). The CDR3 contains 15 residues. V lost 7 bases and J lost 3, with 19 bases in between. Germline loops: CDR1 SGHRS, CDR2 YFSETQ. The CDR3 DNA reads as TGCGCCAGCTCCCTGACGGGGGCGGGGGACTATGGCTACACCTTC. It specifies CASSLTGAGDYGYTF.

This clonotype was detected only a few times. This chain joins TRBV12-3 or TRBV12-4 and TRBJ1-2, with D unresolved. V was pared by 5 bases and J by 7 bases, with 5 bases between. CDR3 length: 10 amino acids. In DNA, the CDR3 is TGTGCCAGCAGTCCGAGTGGCTACACCTTC. Its protein product is CASSPSGYTF.

The CDR3 reads CASSNLQTDTQYF. DNA for the CDR3: TGCGCCAGCAGTAACCTTCAGACAGATACGCAGTATTTT. This rearrangement joins TRBV4-1 to TRBJ2-3, with unresolved D. The CDR3 length is 13 residues. The V gene lost 6 bases and the J gene lost 3 bases, with 10 bases spanning the gap. Germline CDR1 is MGHRA and CDR2 is YSYEKL.

The rearrangement joins TRBV7-3 to TRBJ2-1, with no clear D. Germline V gene lookup returns CDR1 SGHTA and CDR2 FQGTGA. V lost 1 base and J lost 0, with 10 bases in between. CDR3 length equals 16 residues. In nucleotides, the CDR3 is TGTGCCAGCAGCTTAAGTCGAACGTTCTCCTACAATGAGCAGTTCTTC. This encodes CASSLSRTFSYNEQFF.

The genes are TRBV5-1 and TRBJ2-7; the match to TRBD2 covers 10 bases. Germline V gives CDR1 SGHRS, CDR2 YFSETQ. The CDR3 has 15 residues. V shed 2 bases, J shed 3 bases, and the junction held 5 bases outside the gene matches. The CDR3 region is CASSFKSSGSYEQYF. The CDR3, as DNA: TGCGCCAGCAGCTTTAAGTCTAGCGGGAGCTACGAGCAGTACTTC.

In this sample, this clonotype turned up a few times. CDR3 nucleotide sequence: TGTGCCAGCTCGGTAACACAGGGGAGCGACTCTGGGGCCAACGTCCTGACTTTC. Translation: CASSVTQGSDSGANVLTF. The chain recombines TRBV18 with TRBJ2-6, with 7 bases fitting TRBD1. The J segment lost 0 bases and the V segment lost 6 bases, leaving 11 bases of the junction unmatched. The CDR3 contains 18 residues. Germline V gene sequence: CDR1 KGHSH, CDR2 LQKENI.

V gene TRBV12-3 or TRBV12-4 combines with J gene TRBJ1-1; 7 bases align to TRBD1. With V trimmed by 5 bases and J by 1 base, 10 bases remained unmatched. CDR3 length equals 16 residues. The CDR3 loop reads CASSAPNRGTNTEAFF. The CDR3 coding sequence is TGTGCCAGCAGTGCCCCGAACAGGGGAACGAACACTGAAGCTTTCTTT.

This sequence joins TRBV5-1 and TRBJ2-1, with 10 nucleotides matching TRBD2. CDR3 length: 16 amino acids. The V gene's germline CDR1 is SGHRS and CDR2 YFSETQ. V was clipped by 0 bases and J by 8 bases; unmatched bases: 8. The CDR3 sequence: CASSLVASGSRDEQFF. The CDR3 nucleotides read TGCGCCAGCAGCTTGGTGGCTAGCGGGAGTAGGGATGAGCAGTTCTTC.

As regards this clonotype: The junction and the germline gene differ at one end; a read error may be behind it. The CDR3 region has the DNA TGCAGTGCTATCGGACGACAAACCGCTAATCAGCCCCGGCATTTT. Its protein product is CSAIGRQTANQPRHF. The chain links TRBV20-1 to TRBJ1-5; D unresolved. Germline-derived CDR1 and CDR2 are DFQATT and SNEGSKA (reference sequence). This CDR3 region has 15 residues.

This clonotype has a handful of counts. This rearrangement joins TRBV12-3 or TRBV12-4 to TRBJ2-7, with 11 bases fitting TRBD2. J gave up 2 bases and V 5 bases, and 11 bases lay outside the gene matches. The CDR3 covers 17 residues. CDR3 coding DNA: TGTGCCAGCAGTCCCGGGACTAGCGGTACCTTTACCTACGAGCAGTACTTC. Translated, it gives CASSPGTSGTFTYEQYF.

This chain links TRBV7-3 with TRBJ2-1; D possibly corresponds to TRBD2 (7 bases). The CDR3 covers 16 residues. The V end lost 1 base, the J end lost 6 bases, and 16 bases lay between the germline ends. Looked up from germline, CDR1 is SGHTA and CDR2 is FQGTGA. This chain's CDR3 is CASSLRGGGTGNEQFF. CDR3 bases: TGTGCCAGCAGCTTAAGGGGGGGGGGCACGGGCAATGAGCAGTTCTTC.

The V call is TRBV18, the J call TRBJ2-5; 9 positions match TRBD2. The CDR3 extends over 14 amino acids. The germline CDR1 and CDR2 sequences are KGHSH and LQKENI. The J segment lost 5 bases and the V segment lost 0 bases, leaving 1 base of the junction unmatched. CDR3 sequence (DNA): TGTGCCAGCTCACCACCGCGGGAGGGCGAGACCCAGTACTTC. This gives the protein CASSPPREGETQYF.

This chain uses TRBV29-1 with TRBJ2-7, with D tentatively TRBD1 or TRBD2 (6 bases each). The CDR3 covers 13 residues. Trimming took 5 bases from V and 0 from J, leaving 11 bases between them. Germline loops: CDR1 SQVTM, CDR2 ANQGSEA. Here the CDR3 DNA reads TGCAGCGTTTGGGGGGCCAGCTCCTACGAGCAGTACTTC. Its translation is CSVWGASSYEQYF.

The CDR3 reads CASSSQGEQFF. In DNA form, the CDR3 reads TGTGCCAGCAGTTCCCAGGGGGAGCAGTTCTTC. The rearrangement joins TRBV28 to TRBJ2-1; tentative D call: TRBD1 (6 bases). Deletions cut 4 bases from V and 10 bases from J, with 8 bases between. The CDR3 is made up of 11 amino acids. Germline-derived CDR1 and CDR2 are MDHEN and SYDVKM.